Here is one TCR beta chain with its context. It has no known antigen specificity. Nothing much larger sits one base from this clone, and base qualities are not available. The CDR3 sequence holds 15 residues, the cysteine and phenylalanine included. Solely the CDR3 DNA is kept, with 45 bases framed from the first base. The germline V gene specifies SGDLS as CDR1 and YYNGEE as CDR2. The V and J ends are trimmed by 4 bases and 4 bases, leaving 15 bases between them. This sample was taken from a study of T cell repertoires in Merkel cell carcinoma (dated by TCRdb to between 2018 and 2020). For the study in its entirety: Patients with prior intralesional immunotherapy or systemic immune checkpoint blockade before the biopsy were excluded. MCPyV-specific clonotypes were first defined by tetramer sorting, cloning and paired TCR sequencing of expanded tumor-infiltrating lymphocytes. To be included, a subject needed both a diagnosis of MCPyV-positive Merkel cell carcinoma and tumor-infiltrating lymphocytes that had been successfully expanded in vitro. Study-level results and caveats: No normal tissue biopsies were studied.

The immunoSEQ assay was used for TRB CDR3 sequencing and data processing of tumor genomic DNA. TCRdb's version of the immuneACCESS table is confined to in-frame rearrangements and falls short of the full clone set. An unresolved V gene accounts for under half of the shortfall where checked; the remainder is of unknown origin. In this sample the table shows about 15,000 clones, 76% of which occur a single time. The ten largest account for 17% of the sample. Every study subject tested positive for serum antibodies to T-antigen and had biopsy-confirmed Merkel cell carcinoma that was MCPyV-positive. Genomic DNA was extracted from roughly 6 adjacent 10-micron frozen tumor sections without cell sorting or culture. About 5 x 5 x 5 mm of tumor biopsy tissue was frozen in optimal cutting temperature compound. In the frozen biopsy, scout sections stained with hematoxylin and eosin confirmed abundant Merkel cell carcinoma and infiltrating cells.

This sequence originates from an adult with Merkel cell carcinoma. Sequencing was performed on tumor tissue. The chain uses TRBV9 and TRBJ2-1; TRBD2 is perhaps the D gene, given 5 matching bases. This receptor carries the CDR3 CASSPRVGWYNEQFF. The sequenced DNA is TGTGCCAGCAGCCCGAGGGTGGGCTGGTACAATGAGCAGTTCTTC.